This paragraph covers one TCR beta chain sequence. The antigen is not known. Alongside a J-beta primer mix, a sample-barcoded 5' primer served in a second PCR lasting roughly 6 to 12 cycles. Each sample provided no less than 2.5 million CDR3-containing paired-end reads. TCRdb reanalysed the 5' RACE reads using MiXCR and keeps one entry per CDR3 protein. The data show 700,000 or so distinct CDR3 sequences, 40% to 50% seen once. These data originate in a study of blood T cells in healthy people across ages. The study drew donors from healthy Caucasian individuals in Russia aged roughly 6 to 100. Findings and caveats of the study: Among long-lived donors, naive CD4+ cells were more numerous and diversity higher than in aged donors. Reliance upon unsorted PBMCs precluded definitive naive versus antigen-experienced comparison.

The specimen sequenced was blood. This TCR derives from a man older than 75 in good health.

The CDR3 here is CASSPMGGGQGWQFF. The CDR3 DNA is TGTGCCAGCAGTCCTATGGGAGGGGGACAGGGTTGGCAGTTCTTC. V and J are TRBV27 and TRBJ2-1; 9 positions agree with TRBD1. The germline V gene has CDR1 MNHEY and CDR2 SMNVEV (reference sequence). The V and J ends lost 5 bases and 12 bases, in that order; junction bases with no gene match: 14. CDR3 length: 15 amino acids.